This entry concerns a single T cell receptor (beta chain). In the study's own analysis: Reference gene primers were amplified, and this amplification served to estimate nucleated cell counts. Assay: immunoSEQ multiplex PCR; the TCRdb copy retains only in-frame clones and omits some. D and trimming were read from the DNA, whereas the V and J calls and clone size are those reported in that table. The sample holds fewer than 250,000 clones, roughly 86% seen once. The data belong to a study of blood T cell repertoires in COVID-19. Overall study context: Spain, Italy and the United States supplied samples that represented acute and convalescent COVID-19. Sources were T cells, B-cell-depleted T cells, or PBMCs; the material itself was cDNA or gDNA.

V lost 2 bases and J 4 bases, leaving 10 bases between the germline ends. Germline assignment: CDR1 MNHEY and CDR2 SMNVEV (reference sequence). CDR3 length: 14 residues. The sequence came from an older woman who had recovered from COVID-19. The chain combines TRBV27 with TRBJ2-3; possible D gene TRBD2, 6 bases. The source material was peripheral blood. CDR3: CASSLLAFADTQYF. For the CDR3, the DNA is TGTGCCAGCAGTTTACTAGCGTTCGCAGATACGCAGTATTTT.